Below are 8 T cell receptor beta chains sequenced from a single sample in a study of shared clonotypes between healthy human individuals. Here immunoSEQ multiplex PCR was the method, and the copy in TCRdb shows in-frame clones only, minus some. The data show fewer than 1.4 million clones, 75% to 85% seen once. Sequencing input: memory CD4+ T cells from PBMCs. Documented subset: CD45RA-negative fraction. All receptors derive from a man aged 18 to 30 in good health. Some clones in this sample may be carry-over from other donors' samples.

This clone was picked up a small number of times. V is TRBV19 and J is TRBJ1-1; possible D gene TRBD1, 6 bases. The CDR3 covers 14 residues. The germline V and J ends were trimmed by 1 base and 3 bases, with 9 bases remaining between them. CDR1 is LNHDA, CDR2 SQIVND, per germline (reference sequence). This chain's CDR3 is CASSIVRGHTEAFF. As DNA, the CDR3 is TGTGCCAGTAGTATAGTCAGGGGACACACTGAAGCTTTCTTT.

The V call is TRBV5-4, the J call TRBJ2-5; perhaps TRBD2 as D (6 bases). The CDR3 is 13 amino acids. Per the germline V gene, CDR1 is SGHNT and CDR2 is YYREEE (reference sequence). V was clipped by 0 bases and J by 5 bases, with 8 bases between them. CDR3 protein: CASSLGRDETQYF. The CDR3 nucleotides read TGTGCCAGCAGCTTGGGGAGGGATGAGACCCAGTACTTC.

The V and J genes are TRBV10-3 and TRBJ2-3; D not certain. V lost 0 bases to trimming and J lost 5 bases, with 6 bases between them. The V gene's germline CDR1 is ENHRY and CDR2 SYGVKD. The CDR3 runs to 13 residues. The CDR3: CAISESNLDTQYF. CDR3 coding DNA: TGTGCCATCAGTGAGTCGAATTTAGATACGCAGTATTTT.

This clone showed up just a few times. The gene calls are TRBV7-6 and TRBJ1-3; D gene ambiguous. Trimming stripped 5 bases from V and 8 bases from J, with 7 bases between. This CDR3 region has 11 residues. Germline-derived CDR1 and CDR2 are SGHVS and FNYEAQ. In DNA form, the CDR3 reads TGTGCCAGCAGCCCCGGGGACACCATATATTTT. Protein sequence: CASSPGDTIYF.

The V gene is TRBV18, the J gene TRBJ1-2, with 10 bases fitting TRBD1. The CDR3 is 15 residues long. The germline V gene has CDR1 KGHSH and CDR2 LQKENI. Losses at the gene ends were 4 bases for V and 6 bases for J; bases not matched to a gene: 8. CDR3 amino acids: CASSRPGTGANGYTF. Here the CDR3 DNA reads TGTGCCAGCTCACGCCCCGGGACAGGGGCCAATGGCTACACCTTC.

The V gene is TRBV7-9, the J gene TRBJ2-3, with D perhaps given as TRBD1 or TRBD2 (6 bases each). Germline CDR1 reads SEHNR; CDR2 reads FQNEAQ (reference sequence). Trimming left V 10 bases short and J 4 bases short, with 15 bases between. This CDR3 region has 13 residues. CDR3 residues: CAKDWGAADTQYF. CDR3 nucleotides: TGTGCCAAAGATTGGGGGGCTGCAGATACGCAGTATTTT.

The chain employs TRBV7-3 and TRBJ1-1, with D perhaps TRBD1 (5 bases). Trimming removed 6 bases at V and 4 bases at J, with 15 bases between. This CDR3 contains 14 residues. In germline, CDR1 is SGHTA, CDR2 FQGTGA. CDR3 coding DNA: TGTGCCAGCAGTCCCCGCAGGGAGGTCACTGAAGCTTTCTTT. Protein sequence: CASSPRREVTEAFF.

This chain uses TRBV5-1 with TRBJ2-6, with unresolved D. From germline, CDR1 is SGHRS and CDR2 YFSETQ. V was trimmed by 0 bases and J by 0 bases, leaving 7 bases between them. This CDR3 is 16 amino acids long. For the CDR3, the DNA is TGCGCCAGCAGCTTGGCCGGGTACTCTGGGGCCAACGTCCTGACTTTC. As protein: CASSLAGYSGANVLTF.